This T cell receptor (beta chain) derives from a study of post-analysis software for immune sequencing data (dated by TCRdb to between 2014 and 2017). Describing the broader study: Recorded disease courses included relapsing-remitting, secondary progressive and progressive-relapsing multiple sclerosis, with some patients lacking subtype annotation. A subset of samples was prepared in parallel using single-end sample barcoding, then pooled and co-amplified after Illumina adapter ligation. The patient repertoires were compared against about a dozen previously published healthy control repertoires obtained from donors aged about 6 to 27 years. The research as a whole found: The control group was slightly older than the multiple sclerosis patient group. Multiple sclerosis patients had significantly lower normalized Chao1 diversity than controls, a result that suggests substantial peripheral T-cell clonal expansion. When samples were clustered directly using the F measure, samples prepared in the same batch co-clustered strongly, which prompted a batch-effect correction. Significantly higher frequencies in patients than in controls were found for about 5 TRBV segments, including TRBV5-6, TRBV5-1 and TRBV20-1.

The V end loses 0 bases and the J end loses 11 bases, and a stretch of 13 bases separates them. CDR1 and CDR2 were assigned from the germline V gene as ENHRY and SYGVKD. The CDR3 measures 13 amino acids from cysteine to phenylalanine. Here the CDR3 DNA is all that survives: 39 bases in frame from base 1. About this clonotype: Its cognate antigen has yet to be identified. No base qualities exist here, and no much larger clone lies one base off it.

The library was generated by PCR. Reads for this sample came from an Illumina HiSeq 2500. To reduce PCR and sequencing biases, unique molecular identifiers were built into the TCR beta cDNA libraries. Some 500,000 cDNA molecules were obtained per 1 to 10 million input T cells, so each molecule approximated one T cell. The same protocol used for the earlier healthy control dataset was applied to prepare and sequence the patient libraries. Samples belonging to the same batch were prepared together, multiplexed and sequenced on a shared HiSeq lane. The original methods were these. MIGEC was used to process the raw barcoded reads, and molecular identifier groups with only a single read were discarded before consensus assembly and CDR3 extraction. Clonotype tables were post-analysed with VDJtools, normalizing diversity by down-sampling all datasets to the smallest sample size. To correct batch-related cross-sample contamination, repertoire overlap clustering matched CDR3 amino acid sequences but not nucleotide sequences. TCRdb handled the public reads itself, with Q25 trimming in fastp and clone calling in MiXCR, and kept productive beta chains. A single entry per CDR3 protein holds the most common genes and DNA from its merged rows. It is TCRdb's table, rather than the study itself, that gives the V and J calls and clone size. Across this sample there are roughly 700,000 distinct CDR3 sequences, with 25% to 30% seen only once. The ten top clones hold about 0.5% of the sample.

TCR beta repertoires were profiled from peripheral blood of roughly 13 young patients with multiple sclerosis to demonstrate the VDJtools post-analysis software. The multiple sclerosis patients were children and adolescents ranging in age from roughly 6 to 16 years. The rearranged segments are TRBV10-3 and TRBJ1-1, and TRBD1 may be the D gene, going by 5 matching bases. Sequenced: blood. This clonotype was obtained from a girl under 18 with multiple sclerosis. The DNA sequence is TGTGCCATCAGTGAGTCGAACCAGGGTCGGGCTTTCTTT. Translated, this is CAISESNQGRAFF.